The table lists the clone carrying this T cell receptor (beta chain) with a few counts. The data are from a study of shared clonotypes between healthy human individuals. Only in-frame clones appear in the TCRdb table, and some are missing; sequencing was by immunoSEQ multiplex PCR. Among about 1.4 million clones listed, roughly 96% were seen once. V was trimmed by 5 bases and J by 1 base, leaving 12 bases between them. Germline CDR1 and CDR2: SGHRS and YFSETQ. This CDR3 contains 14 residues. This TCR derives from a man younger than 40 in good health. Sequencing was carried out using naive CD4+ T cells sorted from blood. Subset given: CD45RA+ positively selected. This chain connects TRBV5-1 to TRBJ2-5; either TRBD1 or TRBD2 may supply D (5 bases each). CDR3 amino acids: CASRQGPLQETQYF. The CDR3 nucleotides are TGCGCCAGCAGGCAGGGACCACTCCAAGAGACCCAGTACTTC.